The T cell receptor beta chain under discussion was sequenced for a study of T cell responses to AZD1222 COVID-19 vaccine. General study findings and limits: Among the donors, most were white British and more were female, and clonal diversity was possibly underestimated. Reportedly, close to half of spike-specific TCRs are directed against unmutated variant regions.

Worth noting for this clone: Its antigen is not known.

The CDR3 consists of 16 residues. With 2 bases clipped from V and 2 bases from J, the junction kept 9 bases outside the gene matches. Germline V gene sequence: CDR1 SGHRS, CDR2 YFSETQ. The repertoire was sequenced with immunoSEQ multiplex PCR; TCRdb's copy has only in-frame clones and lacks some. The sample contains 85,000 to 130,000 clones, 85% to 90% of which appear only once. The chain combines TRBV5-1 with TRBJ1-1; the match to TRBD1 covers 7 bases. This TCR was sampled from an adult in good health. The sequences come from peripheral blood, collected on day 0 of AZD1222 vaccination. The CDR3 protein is CASSLRQGGLNTEAFF. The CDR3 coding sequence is TGCGCCAGCAGCTTACGACAGGGAGGGTTAAACACTGAAGCTTTCTTT.